This T cell receptor (beta chain) was obtained from a study of blood T cell repertoires in COVID-19. Whole-study context: Sample material is recorded as cDNA or gDNA derived from T cells, B-cell-depleted T cells, or PBMCs.

Authors' processing steps: Estimation of nucleated cell counts was performed using reference gene primer amplification. Libraries were prepared by immunoSEQ multiplex PCR; TCRdb keeps only in-frame clonotypes and omits some of them. For V, J and clone size, that table is used; D and trimming come from the DNA. Of fewer than 250,000 clones detected, under 90% appear once; the ten largest clones hold under 14%. The ends lost 0 bases at V and 10 bases at J; junction bases unmatched: 6. The CDR3 runs 16 residues. From germline, CDR1 is SGHDT and CDR2 YYEEEE. The Seattle patients joined while their infection was active and were tracked longitudinally afterward.

The rearrangement joins TRBV5-6 to TRBJ1-6; 11 bases are shared with TRBD1. The sequencing input was peripheral blood. The source is a man between 50 and 59 years old with COVID-19, enrolled during active disease. As DNA, the CDR3 is TGTGCCAGCAGCTTGGATCGGACAGGGGGCTGGTCACCCCTCCACTTT. Its translation: CASSLDRTGGWSPLHF. Variable domain in full (rest from reference TRBV5-6 and TRBJ1-6): DAGVTQSPTHLIKTRGQQVTLRCSPKSGHDTVSWYQQALGQGPQFIFQYYEEEERQRGNFPDRFSGHQFPNYSSELNVNALLLGDSALYLCASSLDRTGGWSPLHFGNGTRLTVT.